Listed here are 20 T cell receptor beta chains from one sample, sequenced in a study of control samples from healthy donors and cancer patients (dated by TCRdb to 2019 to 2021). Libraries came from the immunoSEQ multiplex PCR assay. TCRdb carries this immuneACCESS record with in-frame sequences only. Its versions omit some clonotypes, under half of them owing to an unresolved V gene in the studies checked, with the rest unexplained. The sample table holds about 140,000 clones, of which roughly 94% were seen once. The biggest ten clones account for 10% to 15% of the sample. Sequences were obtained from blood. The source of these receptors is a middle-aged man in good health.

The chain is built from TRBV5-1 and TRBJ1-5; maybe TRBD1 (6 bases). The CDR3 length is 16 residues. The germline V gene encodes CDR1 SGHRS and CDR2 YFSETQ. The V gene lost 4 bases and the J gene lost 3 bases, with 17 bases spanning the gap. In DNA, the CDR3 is TGCGCCAGCAGCGCGGAGCCACAGGGTTACAATCAGCCCCAGCATTTT. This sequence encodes CASSAEPQGYNQPQHF.

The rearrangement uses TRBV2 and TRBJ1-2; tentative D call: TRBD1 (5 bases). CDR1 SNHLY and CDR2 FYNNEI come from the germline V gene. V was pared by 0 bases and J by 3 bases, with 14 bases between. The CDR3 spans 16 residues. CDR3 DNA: TGTGCCAGCAGTGAAGCTAAAGGGGCGGGACACTATGGCTACACCTTC. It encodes CASSEAKGAGHYGYTF.

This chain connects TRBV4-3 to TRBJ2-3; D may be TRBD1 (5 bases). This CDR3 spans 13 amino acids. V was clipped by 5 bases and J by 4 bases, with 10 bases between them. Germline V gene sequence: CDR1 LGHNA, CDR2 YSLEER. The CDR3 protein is CASSVGVSDTQYF. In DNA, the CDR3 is TGCGCCAGCAGCGTAGGGGTTTCAGATACGCAGTATTTT.

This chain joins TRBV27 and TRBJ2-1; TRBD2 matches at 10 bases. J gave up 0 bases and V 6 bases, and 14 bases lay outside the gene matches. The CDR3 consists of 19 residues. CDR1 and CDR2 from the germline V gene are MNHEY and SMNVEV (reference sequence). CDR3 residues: CASRSLRLAGKSSYNEQFF. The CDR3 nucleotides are TGTGCCAGCAGATCGCTGCGACTAGCGGGCAAGAGCTCCTACAATGAGCAGTTCTTC.

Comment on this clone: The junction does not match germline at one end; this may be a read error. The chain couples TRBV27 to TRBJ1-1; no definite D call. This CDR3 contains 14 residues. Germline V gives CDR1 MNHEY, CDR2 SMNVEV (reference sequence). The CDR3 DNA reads TGTGCCAGCGCCCTGGGTTTTCGGAACTCTGAAGCTTTCTTT. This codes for CASALGFRNSEAFF.

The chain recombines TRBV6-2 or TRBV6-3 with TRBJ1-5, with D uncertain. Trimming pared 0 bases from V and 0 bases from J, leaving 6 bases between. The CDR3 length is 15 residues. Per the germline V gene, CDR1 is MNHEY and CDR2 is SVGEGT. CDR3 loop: CASSYSGSSNQPQHF. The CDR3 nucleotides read TGTGCCAGCAGTTACTCCGGGAGTAGCAATCAGCCCCAGCATTTT.

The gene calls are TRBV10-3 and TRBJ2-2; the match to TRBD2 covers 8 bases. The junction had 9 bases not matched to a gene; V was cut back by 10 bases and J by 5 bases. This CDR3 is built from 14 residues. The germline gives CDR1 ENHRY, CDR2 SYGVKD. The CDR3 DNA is TGTGCCACCTACGATGCGGGGGGAACCGGGGAGCTGTTTTTT. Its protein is CATYDAGGTGELFF.

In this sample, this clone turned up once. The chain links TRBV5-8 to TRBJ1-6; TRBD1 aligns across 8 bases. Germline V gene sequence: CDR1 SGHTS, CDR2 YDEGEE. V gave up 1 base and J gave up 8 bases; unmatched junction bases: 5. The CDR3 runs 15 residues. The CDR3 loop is CASSLSQGGYSPLHF. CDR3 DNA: TGTGCCAGCAGCTTGTCACAGGGGGGATATTCACCCCTCCACTTT.

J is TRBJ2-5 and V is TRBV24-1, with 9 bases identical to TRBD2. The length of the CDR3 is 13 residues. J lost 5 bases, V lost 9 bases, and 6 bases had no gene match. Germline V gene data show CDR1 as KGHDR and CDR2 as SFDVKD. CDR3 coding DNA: TGTGCCACCGGGACTAGCATTCAGGAGACCCAGTACTTC. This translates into CATGTSIQETQYF.

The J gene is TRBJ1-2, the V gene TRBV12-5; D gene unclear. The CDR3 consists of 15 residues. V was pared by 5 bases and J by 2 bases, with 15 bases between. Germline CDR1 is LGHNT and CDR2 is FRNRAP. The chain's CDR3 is CASGGRRSPNYGYTF. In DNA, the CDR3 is TGTGCTAGTGGTGGACGGCGGTCGCCCAACTATGGCTACACCTTC.

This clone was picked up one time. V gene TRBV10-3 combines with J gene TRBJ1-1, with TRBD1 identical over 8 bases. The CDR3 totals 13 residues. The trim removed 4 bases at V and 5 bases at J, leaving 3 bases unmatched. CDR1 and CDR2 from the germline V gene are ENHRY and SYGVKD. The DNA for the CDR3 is TGTGCCATCAGTGTGACAGGGGAAACTGAAGCTTTCTTT. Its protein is CAISVTGETEAFF.

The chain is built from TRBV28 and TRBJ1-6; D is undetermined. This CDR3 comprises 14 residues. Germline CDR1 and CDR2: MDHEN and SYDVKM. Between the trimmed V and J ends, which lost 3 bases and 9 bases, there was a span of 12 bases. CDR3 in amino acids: CASSLQISRSPLHF. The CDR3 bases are TGTGCCAGCAGTTTGCAGATCAGCCGTTCACCCCTCCACTTT.

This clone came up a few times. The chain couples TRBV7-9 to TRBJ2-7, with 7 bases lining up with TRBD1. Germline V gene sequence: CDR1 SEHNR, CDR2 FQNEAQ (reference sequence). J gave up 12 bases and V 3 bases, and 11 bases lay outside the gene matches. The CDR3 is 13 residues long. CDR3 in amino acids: CASSFGPRQGGYF. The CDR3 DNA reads TGTGCCAGCAGCTTCGGGCCTAGACAGGGCGGGTACTTC.

The CDR3 DNA reads TGCGCCAGCAGCCAAGAGTGGTCGGTGAACACTGAAGCTTTCTTT. It codes for CASSQEWSVNTEAFF. This sequence joins TRBV4-1 and TRBJ1-1; D unclear. CDR3 length equals 15 residues. V shed 0 bases and J shed 0 bases, with 8 bases lying between them. The germline CDR1 and CDR2 sequences are MGHRA and YSYEKL.

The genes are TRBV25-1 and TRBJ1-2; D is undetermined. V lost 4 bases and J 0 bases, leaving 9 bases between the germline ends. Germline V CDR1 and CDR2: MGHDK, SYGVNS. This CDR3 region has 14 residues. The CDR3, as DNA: TGTGCCAGCAGTGTTTCTGCCACTAACTATGGCTACACCTTC. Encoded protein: CASSVSATNYGYTF.

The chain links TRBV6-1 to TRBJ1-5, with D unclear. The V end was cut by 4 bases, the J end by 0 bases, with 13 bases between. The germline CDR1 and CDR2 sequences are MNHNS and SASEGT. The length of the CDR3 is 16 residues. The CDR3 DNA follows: TGTGCCAGCAGTGGAGGACGGCCTCCTAGCAATCAGCCCCAGCATTTT. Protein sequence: CASSGGRPPSNQPQHF.

CDR3 in amino acids: CASLFRLAGPYEQYF. CDR3 DNA sequence: TGTGCCAGCCTTTTCCGCCTAGCGGGACCCTACGAGCAGTACTTC. The chain joins TRBV27 to TRBJ2-7, with 9 bases lining up with TRBD2. Per the germline V gene, CDR1 is MNHEY and CDR2 is SMNVEV (reference sequence). The CDR3 has 15 amino acids. After removal of 8 bases from V and 2 bases from J, the junction contained 10 bases not matched to a gene.

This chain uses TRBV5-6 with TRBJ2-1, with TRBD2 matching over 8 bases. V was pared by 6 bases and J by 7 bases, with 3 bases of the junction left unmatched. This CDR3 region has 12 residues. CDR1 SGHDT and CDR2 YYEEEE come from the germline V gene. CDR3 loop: CASNGGANEQFF. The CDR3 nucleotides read TGTGCCAGCAACGGGGGGGCGAATGAGCAGTTCTTC.

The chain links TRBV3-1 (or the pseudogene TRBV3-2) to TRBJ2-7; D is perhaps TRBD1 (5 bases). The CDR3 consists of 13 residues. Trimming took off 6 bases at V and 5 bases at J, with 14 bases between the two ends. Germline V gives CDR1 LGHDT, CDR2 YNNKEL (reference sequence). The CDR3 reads CASSPGFANEQYF. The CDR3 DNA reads TGTGCCAGCAGTCCAGGGTTTGCCAACGAGCAGTACTTC.

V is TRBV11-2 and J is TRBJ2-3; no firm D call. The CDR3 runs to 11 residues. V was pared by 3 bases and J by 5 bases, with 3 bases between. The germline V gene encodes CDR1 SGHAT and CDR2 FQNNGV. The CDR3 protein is CASSFEDTQYF. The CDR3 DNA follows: TGTGCCAGCAGCTTCGAAGATACGCAGTATTTT.